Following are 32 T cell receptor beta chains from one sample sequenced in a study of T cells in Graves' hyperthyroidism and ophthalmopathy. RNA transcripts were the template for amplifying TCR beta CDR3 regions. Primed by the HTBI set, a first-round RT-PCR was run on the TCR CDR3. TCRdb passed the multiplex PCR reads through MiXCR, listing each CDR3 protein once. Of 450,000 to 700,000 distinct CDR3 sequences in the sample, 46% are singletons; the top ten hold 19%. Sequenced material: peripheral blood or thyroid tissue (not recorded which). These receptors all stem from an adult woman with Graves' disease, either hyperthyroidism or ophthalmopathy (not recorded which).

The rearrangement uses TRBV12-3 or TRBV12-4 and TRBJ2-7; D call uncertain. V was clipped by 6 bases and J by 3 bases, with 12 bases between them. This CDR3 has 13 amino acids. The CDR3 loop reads CASSPSVYYEQYF. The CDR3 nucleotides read TGTGCCAGCAGCCCCAGTGTGTACTACGAGCAGTACTTC.

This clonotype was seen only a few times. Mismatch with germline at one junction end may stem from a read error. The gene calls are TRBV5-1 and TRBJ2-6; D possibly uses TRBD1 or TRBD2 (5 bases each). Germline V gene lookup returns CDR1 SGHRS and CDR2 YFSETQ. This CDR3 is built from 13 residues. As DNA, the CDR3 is TGCGCCAGCAGCTCGGCCGGGACGGCAAACGAAGCTTTC. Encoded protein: CASSSAGTANEAF.

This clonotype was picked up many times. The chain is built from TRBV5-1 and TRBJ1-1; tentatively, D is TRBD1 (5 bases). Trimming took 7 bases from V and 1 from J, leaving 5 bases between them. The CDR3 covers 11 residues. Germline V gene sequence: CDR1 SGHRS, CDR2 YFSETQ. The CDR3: CASGGNTEAFF. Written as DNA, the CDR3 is TGCGCCAGCGGGGGGAACACTGAAGCTTTCTTT.

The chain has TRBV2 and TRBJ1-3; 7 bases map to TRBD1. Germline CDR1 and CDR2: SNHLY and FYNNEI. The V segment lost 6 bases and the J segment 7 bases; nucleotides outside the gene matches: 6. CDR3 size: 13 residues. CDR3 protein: CASSLTGRNTIYF. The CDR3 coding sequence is TGTGCCAGCAGCTTGACAGGGCGGAACACCATATATTTT.

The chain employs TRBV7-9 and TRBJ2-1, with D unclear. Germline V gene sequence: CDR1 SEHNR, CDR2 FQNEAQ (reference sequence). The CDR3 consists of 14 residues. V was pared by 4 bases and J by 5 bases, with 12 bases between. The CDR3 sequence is CASSSPEWNNEQFF. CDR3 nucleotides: TGTGCCAGCAGCTCCCCTGAGTGGAACAATGAGCAGTTCTTC.

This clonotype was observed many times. The chain's CDR3 is CASSQVTSGGGVQETQYF. Written as DNA, the CDR3 is TGCGCCAGCAGCCAAGTGACTAGCGGGGGGGGCGTGCAAGAGACCCAGTACTTC. The genes are TRBV4-1 and TRBJ2-5; 14 nucleotides line up with TRBD2. This CDR3 region has 18 residues. Germline lookup yields CDR1 MGHRA and CDR2 YSYEKL. V dropped 1 base and J dropped 2; count of bases not matched to a gene: 6.

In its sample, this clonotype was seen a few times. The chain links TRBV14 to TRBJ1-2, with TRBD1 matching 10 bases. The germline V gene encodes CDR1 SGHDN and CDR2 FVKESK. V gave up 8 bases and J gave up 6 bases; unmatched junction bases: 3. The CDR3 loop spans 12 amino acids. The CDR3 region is CASAGTGDGYTF. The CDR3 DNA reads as TGTGCCAGCGCCGGGACAGGGGATGGCTACACCTTC.

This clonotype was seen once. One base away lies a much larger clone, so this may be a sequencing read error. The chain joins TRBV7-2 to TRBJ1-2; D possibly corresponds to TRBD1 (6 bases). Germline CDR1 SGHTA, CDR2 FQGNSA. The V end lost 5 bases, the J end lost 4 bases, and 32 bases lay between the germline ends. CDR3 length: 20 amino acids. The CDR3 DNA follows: TGTGCCAGCAGCCCCCCCCCTTGGGGGGTCGGACAGAGGGTCCGCTATGGCTACACCTTC. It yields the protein CASSPPPWGVGQRVRYGYTF.

The CDR3, as DNA: TGTGCCACCAGCAGTTACCCGATAGATCAGCCCCAGCATTTT. Translating gives CATSSYPIDQPQHF. The chain combines TRBV15 with TRBJ1-5, with unresolved D. The CDR3 consists of 14 residues. V lost 3 bases and J lost 5, with 11 bases in between. Germline values: CDR1 LNHNV, CDR2 YYDKDF (reference sequence).

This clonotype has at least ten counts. CDR3 DNA: TGTGCCAGCAGTTACCGGTCAGATAGCAATCAGCCCCAGCATTTT. Translation: CASSYRSDSNQPQHF. J is TRBJ1-5 and V is TRBV6-5; D unresolved. This CDR3 region has 15 residues. Deletions cut 2 bases from V and 0 bases from J, with 8 bases between. CDR1 is MNHEY and CDR2 is SVGAGI in the germline V gene.

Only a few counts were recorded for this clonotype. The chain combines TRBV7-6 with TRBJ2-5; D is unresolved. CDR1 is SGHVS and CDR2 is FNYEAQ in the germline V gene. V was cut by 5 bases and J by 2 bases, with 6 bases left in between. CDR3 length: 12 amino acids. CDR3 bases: TGTGCCAGCAGCCAACCGCAAGAGACCCAGTACTTC. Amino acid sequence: CASSQPQETQYF.

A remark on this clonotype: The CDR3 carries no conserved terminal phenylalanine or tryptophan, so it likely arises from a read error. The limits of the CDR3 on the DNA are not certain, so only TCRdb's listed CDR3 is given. Here the CDR3 reads CASSLDVSGLFGTL. The chain joins TRBV7-6 to TRBJ2-5. Including both end residues, the CDR3 is 14 amino acids long. The germline V gene encodes CDR1 SGHVS and CDR2 FNYEAQ.

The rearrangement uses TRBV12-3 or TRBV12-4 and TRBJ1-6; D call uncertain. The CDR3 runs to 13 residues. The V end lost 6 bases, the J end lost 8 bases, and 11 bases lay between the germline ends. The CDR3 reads CASRGMGYSPLHF. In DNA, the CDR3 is TGTGCCAGCAGGGGAATGGGGTATTCACCCCTCCACTTT.

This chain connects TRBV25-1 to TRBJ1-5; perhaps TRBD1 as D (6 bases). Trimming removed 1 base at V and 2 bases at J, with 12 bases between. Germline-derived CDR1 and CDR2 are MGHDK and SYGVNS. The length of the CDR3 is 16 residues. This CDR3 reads CASSESSPGGNQPQHF. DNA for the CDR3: TGTGCCAGCAGTGAATCTTCCCCAGGGGGCAATCAGCCCCAGCATTTT.

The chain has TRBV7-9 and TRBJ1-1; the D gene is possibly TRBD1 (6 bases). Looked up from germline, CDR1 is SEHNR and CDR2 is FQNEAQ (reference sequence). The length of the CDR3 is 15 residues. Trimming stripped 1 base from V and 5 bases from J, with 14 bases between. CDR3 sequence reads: CASSLDSGVYTEAFF. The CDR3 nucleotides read TGTGCCAGCAGCTTAGACTCAGGGGTTTATACTGAAGCTTTCTTT.

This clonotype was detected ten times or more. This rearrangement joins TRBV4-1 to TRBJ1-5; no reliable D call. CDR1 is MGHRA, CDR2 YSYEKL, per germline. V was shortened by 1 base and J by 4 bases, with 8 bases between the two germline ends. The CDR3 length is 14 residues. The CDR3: CASSQGPVNQPQHF. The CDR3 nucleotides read TGCGCCAGCAGCCAAGGGCCAGTTAATCAGCCCCAGCATTTT.

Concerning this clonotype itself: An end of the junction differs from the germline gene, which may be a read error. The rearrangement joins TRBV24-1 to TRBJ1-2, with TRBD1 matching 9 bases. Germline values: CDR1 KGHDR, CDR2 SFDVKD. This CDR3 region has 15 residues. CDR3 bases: TGTGCCAGCAGTTACTCACAGGGGGCGAGGGAAGGCTACACCTTC. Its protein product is CASSYSQGAREGYTF.

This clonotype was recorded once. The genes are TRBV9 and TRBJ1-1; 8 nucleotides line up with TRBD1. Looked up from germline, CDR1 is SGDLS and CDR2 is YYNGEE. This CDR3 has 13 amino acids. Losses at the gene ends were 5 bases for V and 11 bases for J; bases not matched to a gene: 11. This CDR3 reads CASSSGTGLLAFF. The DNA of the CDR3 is TGTGCCAGCAGTTCCGGGACAGGACTATTGGCTTTCTTT.

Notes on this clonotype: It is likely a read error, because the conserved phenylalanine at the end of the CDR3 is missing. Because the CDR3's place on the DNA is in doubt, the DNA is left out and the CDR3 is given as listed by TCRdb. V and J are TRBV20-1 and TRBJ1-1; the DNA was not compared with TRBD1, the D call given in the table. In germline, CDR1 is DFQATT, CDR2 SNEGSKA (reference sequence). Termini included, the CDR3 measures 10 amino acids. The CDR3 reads CSADGLRMGA.

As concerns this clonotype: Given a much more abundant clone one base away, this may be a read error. For the CDR3, the DNA is TGTGCCAGCAGCTTGGAGGGAGAACAGACCCAGTACTTC. It specifies CASSLEGEQTQYF. This chain connects TRBV7-9 to TRBJ2-5; the D gene is possibly TRBD2 (6 bases). CDR1 is SEHNR and CDR2 is FQNEAQ in the germline V gene (reference sequence). This CDR3 region has 13 residues. V gave up 3 bases and J gave up 6 bases, with 11 bases separating them. The full variable domain, rest sourced from reference TRBV7-9 and TRBJ2-5, is DTGVSQNPRHKITKRGQNVTFRCDPISEHNRLYWYRQTLGQGPEFLTYFQNEAQLEKSRLLSDRFSAERPKGSFSTLEIQRTEQGDSAMYLCASSLEGEQTQYFGPGTRLLVL.

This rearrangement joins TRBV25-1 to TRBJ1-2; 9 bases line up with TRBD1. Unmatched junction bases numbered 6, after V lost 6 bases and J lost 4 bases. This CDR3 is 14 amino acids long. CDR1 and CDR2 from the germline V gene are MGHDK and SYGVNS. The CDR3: CASRGQGVSYGYTF. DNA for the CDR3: TGTGCCAGCAGGGGACAGGGTGTTTCCTATGGCTACACCTTC.

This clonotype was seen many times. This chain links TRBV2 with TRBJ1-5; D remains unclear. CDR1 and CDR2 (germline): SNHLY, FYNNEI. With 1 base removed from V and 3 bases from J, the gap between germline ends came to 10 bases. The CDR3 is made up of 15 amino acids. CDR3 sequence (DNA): TGTGCCAGCAGTGAAGTTGGCAATTCCAATCAGCCCCAGCATTTT. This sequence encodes CASSEVGNSNQPQHF.

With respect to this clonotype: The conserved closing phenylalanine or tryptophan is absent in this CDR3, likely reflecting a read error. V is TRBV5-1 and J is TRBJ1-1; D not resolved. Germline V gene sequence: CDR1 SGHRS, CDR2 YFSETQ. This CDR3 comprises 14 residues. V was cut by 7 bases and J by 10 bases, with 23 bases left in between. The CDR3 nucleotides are TGCGCCAGCCGGCTAGCGGCGGCCGTTGGCGGAGCTTTCCTT. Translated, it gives CASRLAAAVGGAFL.

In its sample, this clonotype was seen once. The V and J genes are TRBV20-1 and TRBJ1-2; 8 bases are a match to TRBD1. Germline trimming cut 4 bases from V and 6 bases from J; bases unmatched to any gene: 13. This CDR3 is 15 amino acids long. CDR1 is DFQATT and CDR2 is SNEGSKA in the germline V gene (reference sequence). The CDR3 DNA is TGCAGTGCTAAAACCGGGACAGGACCTATGAATGGCTACACCTTC. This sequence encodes CSAKTGTGPMNGYTF.

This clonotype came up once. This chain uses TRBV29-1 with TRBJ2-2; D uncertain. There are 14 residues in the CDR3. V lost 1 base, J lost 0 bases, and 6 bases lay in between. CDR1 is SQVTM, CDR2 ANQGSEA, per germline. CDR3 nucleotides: TGCAGCGTTGAAGCGGGTACGAACACCGGGGAGCTGTTTTTT. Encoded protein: CSVEAGTNTGELFF.

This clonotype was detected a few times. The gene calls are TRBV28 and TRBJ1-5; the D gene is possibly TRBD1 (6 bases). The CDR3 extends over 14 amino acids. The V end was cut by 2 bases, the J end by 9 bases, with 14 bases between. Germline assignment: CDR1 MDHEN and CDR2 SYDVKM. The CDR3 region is CASSLRGLLGPQHF. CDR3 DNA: TGTGCCAGCAGTTTACGGGGGCTTCTGGGGCCCCAGCATTTT.

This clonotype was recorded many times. The CDR3 DNA reads TGTGCCAGTCTTAGACAGGGGGCGGCCTTGAACACTGAAGCTTTCTTT. Encoded protein: CASLRQGAALNTEAFF. The chain couples TRBV19 to TRBJ1-1, with 10 bases that match TRBD1. CDR1 is LNHDA, CDR2 SQIVND, per germline (reference sequence). CDR3 length: 16 amino acids. Trimming at V came to 8 bases and at J to 0 bases, leaving 9 bases not matched to a gene.

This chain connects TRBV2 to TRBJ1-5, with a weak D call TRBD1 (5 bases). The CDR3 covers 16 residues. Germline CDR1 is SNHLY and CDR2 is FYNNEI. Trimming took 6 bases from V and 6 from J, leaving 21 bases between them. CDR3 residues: CASSAGGGGLGQPQHF. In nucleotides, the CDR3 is TGTGCCAGCAGCGCCGGGGGGGGGGGTCTGGGTCAGCCCCAGCATTTT.

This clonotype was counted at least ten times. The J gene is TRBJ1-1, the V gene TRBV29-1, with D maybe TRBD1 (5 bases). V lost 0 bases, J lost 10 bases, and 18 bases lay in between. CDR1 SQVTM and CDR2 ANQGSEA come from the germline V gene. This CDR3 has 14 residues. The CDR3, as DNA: TGCAGCGTTGAAGATCGGGCGGCCCCCGGGGGAGCTTTCTTT. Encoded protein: CSVEDRAAPGGAFF.

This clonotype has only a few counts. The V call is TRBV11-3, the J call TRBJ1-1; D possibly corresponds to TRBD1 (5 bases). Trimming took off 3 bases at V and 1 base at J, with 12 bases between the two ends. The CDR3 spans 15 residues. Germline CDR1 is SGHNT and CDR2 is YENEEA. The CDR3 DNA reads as TGTGCCAGCAGCTTTCAGGGCTCGGCGAACACTGAAGCTTTCTTT. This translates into CASSFQGSANTEAFF.

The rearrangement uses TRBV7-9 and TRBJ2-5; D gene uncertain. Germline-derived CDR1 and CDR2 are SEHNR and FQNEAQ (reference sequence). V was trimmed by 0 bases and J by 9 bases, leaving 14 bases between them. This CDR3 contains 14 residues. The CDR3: CASSLAGSNQPQYF. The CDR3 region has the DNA TGTGCCAGCAGCTTAGCGGGTAGCAATCAGCCCCAGTACTTC.

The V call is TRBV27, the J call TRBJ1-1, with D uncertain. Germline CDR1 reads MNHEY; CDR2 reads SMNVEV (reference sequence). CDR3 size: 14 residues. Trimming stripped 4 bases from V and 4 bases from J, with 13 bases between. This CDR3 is CASSYTGISTEAFF. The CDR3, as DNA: TGTGCCAGCAGTTACACGGGAATTAGCACTGAAGCTTTCTTT.